This entry concerns a single T cell receptor beta chain. The record originates from a study of blood T cell repertoires in COVID-19. Overall study context: T cells, B-cell-depleted T cells, or PBMCs provided the cDNA or gDNA that served as material.

As processed by the authors: Reference gene primer amplification yielded estimated nucleated cell counts. The repertoire was sequenced with immunoSEQ multiplex PCR; TCRdb's copy has only in-frame clones and lacks some. That table supplies the V and J calls and clone size; D and trimming were determined from the DNA. The sample carries 150,000 or so clones, 75% to 95% recorded once. In germline, CDR1 is MNHEY, CDR2 SMNVEV (reference sequence). With V trimmed by 5 bases and J by 0 bases, 4 bases remained unmatched. The CDR3 is 16 amino acids. The J gene is TRBJ2-7, the V gene TRBV27; the match to TRBD2 covers 13 bases. The source material was peripheral blood. This receptor was identified in a man aged 45 to 65 with acute or convalescent COVID-19. CDR3 residues: CASSTGLAGVSYEQYF. The CDR3 DNA reads TGTGCCAGCAGTACCGGACTAGCGGGAGTCTCCTACGAGCAGTACTTC.